This T cell receptor beta chain came from a study of OX40 agonist ivuxolimab in advanced cancers. In the study overall: The patients' treatment was ivuxolimab, an agonistic anti-OX40 (CD134) antibody. Patients were 82.7% male with ages about 23 to 80, mean approximately 62.

Sequenced by immunoSEQ multiplex PCR; TCRdb stores in-frame clones only, minus some. In the table there are 68,000 or so clones, about 89% of which are singletons. Trimming took 0 bases from V and 2 from J, leaving 1 base between them. The germline CDR1 and CDR2 sequences are LGHNA and YSLEER. This CDR3 is 13 amino acids long. V is TRBV4-3 and J is TRBJ2-2, with unresolved D. This sample comprised CD4+ or CD8+ T cells sorted from blood, obtained in a trial of the OX40 agonist ivuxolimab. The source is an adult with an advanced solid tumor such as melanoma, head and neck, liver or kidney cancer. The CDR3 region is CASSQDNTGELFF. CDR3 DNA: TGCGCCAGCAGCCAAGACAACACCGGGGAGCTGTTTTTT.